These 15 T cell receptor beta chains originate from one sample sequenced in a study of cytomegalovirus exposure and HLA in healthy donors. Vbeta (60) and Jbeta (13) primers were used in the PCR. Here immunoSEQ multiplex PCR was the method, and the copy in TCRdb shows in-frame clones only, minus some. This sample has about 190,000 clones, with about 85% found just once. Material for sequencing was PBMCs. These receptors originate from a woman aged 45-65 years in good health and CMV-seronegative.

The gene calls are TRBV6-1 and TRBJ2-7; 8 bases map to TRBD2. Germline V gives CDR1 MNHNS, CDR2 SASEGT. The V gene end was trimmed by 8 bases and the J gene end by 6 bases; junction bases not matched to a gene: 9. The CDR3 has 13 amino acids. The CDR3 DNA reads TGTGCCAGCGAGGCCGGGGGGGAAAGCGAGCAGTACTTC. Translating gives CASEAGGESEQYF.

The chain has TRBV5-1 and TRBJ2-3; 13 bases are a match to TRBD2. The CDR3 loop spans 20 amino acids. Germline loops: CDR1 SGHRS, CDR2 YFSETQ. The J segment lost 0 bases and the V segment lost 4 bases, leaving 14 bases of the junction unmatched. The CDR3 reads CASSRLPGLAGKSSTDTQYF. The CDR3 region has the DNA TGCGCCAGCAGCAGACTGCCGGGACTAGCGGGGAAATCTAGCACAGATACGCAGTATTTT.

The rearrangement links TRBV11-2 to TRBJ2-3, with 8 positions matching TRBD1. The CDR3 is 16 amino acids. The germline V gene encodes CDR1 SGHAT and CDR2 FQNNGV. The trim removed 6 bases at V and 2 bases at J, leaving 10 bases unmatched. CDR3 DNA sequence: TGTGCCAGCAGGGACAGGGTGGACGATGTCACAGATACGCAGTATTTT. As protein: CASRDRVDDVTDTQYF.

This sequence joins TRBV6-5 and TRBJ2-1; 9 nucleotides line up with TRBD1. Germline CDR1 reads MNHEY; CDR2 reads SVGAGI. V lost 5 bases, J lost 6 bases, and 5 bases stayed unmatched. The CDR3 extends over 14 amino acids. The CDR3 DNA is TGTGCCAGCAGTCCAACGGGACAGGGCAATGAGCAGTTCTTC. Translation: CASSPTGQGNEQFF.

The chain joins TRBV19 to TRBJ1-5; D might be TRBD1 (5 bases). Germline V gives CDR1 LNHDA, CDR2 SQIVND (reference sequence). The CDR3 is 15 amino acids. The V end lost 5 bases, the J end lost 9 bases, and 20 bases lay between the germline ends. The CDR3 region has the DNA TGTGCCAGTAGTGCACGAGGAGGGAGGGGTCTGCCCCAGCATTTT. Protein product: CASSARGGRGLPQHF.

The V and J genes are TRBV5-6 and TRBJ2-1; D is possibly TRBD1 (6 bases). This CDR3 region has 13 residues. The V and J ends lost 2 bases and 8 bases respectively, with 11 bases between them. Germline V lookup: CDR1 SGHDT, CDR2 YYEEEE. CDR3 residues: CASSFRDNHEQFF. CDR3 in DNA: TGTGCCAGCAGCTTCCGGGACAACCATGAGCAGTTCTTC.

This chain connects TRBV7-9 to TRBJ1-2, with 10 bases that match TRBD1. Germline CDR1 and CDR2: SEHNR and FQNEAQ (reference sequence). The V and J ends lost 5 bases and 8 bases, in that order; junction bases with no gene match: 8. The CDR3 runs to 14 residues. The CDR3 nucleotides read TGTGCCAGCAGCCCGGGACAGGGGTTTGAGGGCTACACCTTC. It codes for CASSPGQGFEGYTF.

This chain uses TRBV7-9 with TRBJ1-2, with TRBD1 identical over 9 bases. Unmatched junction bases numbered 7, after V lost 4 bases and J lost 4 bases. This CDR3 region has 15 residues. Germline-derived CDR1 and CDR2 are SEHNR and FQNEAQ (reference sequence). CDR3 amino acids: CASSSPGQGSYGYTF. The CDR3 DNA reads as TGTGCCAGCAGCTCACCCGGACAGGGGTCCTATGGCTACACCTTC. The variable domain in full, with the rest retrieved from reference TRBV7-9 and TRBJ1-2, is DTGVSQNPRHKITKRGQNVTFRCDPISEHNRLYWYRQTLGQGPEFLTYFQNEAQLEKSRLLSDRFSAERPKGSFSTLEIQRTEQGDSAMYLCASSSPGQGSYGYTFGSGTRLTVV.

The V call is TRBV30, the J call TRBJ2-3; TRBD2 aligns across 8 bases. The CDR3 covers 16 residues. J was trimmed by 5 bases and V by 2 bases; bases with no gene match: 12. Germline CDR1 and CDR2: GTSNPN and SVGIG (reference sequence). This chain's CDR3 is CAWSPWAAGGGDTQYF. The CDR3 bases are TGTGCCTGGAGTCCCTGGGCTGCGGGAGGCGGAGATACGCAGTATTTT.

The CDR3 here is CASRPMTGGFYTEAFF. The CDR3 region has the DNA TGTGCCAGTAGGCCAATGACAGGGGGGTTTTACACTGAAGCTTTCTTT. The chain has TRBV19 and TRBJ1-1, with 9 bases matching TRBD1. From germline, CDR1 is LNHDA and CDR2 SQIVND (reference sequence). Losses at the gene ends were 6 bases for V and 3 bases for J; bases not matched to a gene: 11. The CDR3 consists of 16 residues.

The table lists this clone with a count of one. The chain is built from TRBV4-1 and TRBJ2-3; 8 nucleotides align to TRBD1. The V gene end was trimmed by 4 bases and the J gene end by 0 bases; junction bases not matched to a gene: 6. CDR1 is MGHRA and CDR2 is YSYEKL in the germline V gene. This CDR3 contains 16 residues. The CDR3 region is CASSPGQGLSTDTQYF. The CDR3 DNA follows: TGCGCCAGCAGCCCCGGACAGGGACTGAGCACAGATACGCAGTATTTT.

V usage is TRBV4-3 and J usage is TRBJ2-7; 10 bases match TRBD2. Germline assignment: CDR1 LGHNA and CDR2 YSLEER. The CDR3 has 16 amino acids. With 1 base clipped from V and 6 bases from J, the junction kept 9 bases outside the gene matches. The CDR3, as DNA: TGCGCCAGCAGCCAAGCTGCCCTAGCGGGAGTTGCCGAGCAGTACTTC. Translated, it gives CASSQAALAGVAEQYF.

J is TRBJ2-2 and V is TRBV18, with D uncertain. The V and J ends lost 4 bases and 0 bases respectively, with 9 bases between them. Germline V gene lookup returns CDR1 KGHSH and CDR2 LQKENI. The CDR3 length is 15 residues. The CDR3 coding sequence is TGTGCCAGCTCACAGGTGACACCGAACACCGGGGAGCTGTTTTTT. Translating it yields CASSQVTPNTGELFF. The whole variable domain, remainder taken from reference TRBV18 and TRBJ2-2, is NAGVMQNPRHLVRRRGQEARLRCSPMKGHSHVYWYRQLPEEGLKFMVYLQKENIIDESGMPKERFSAEFPKEGPSILRIQQVVRGDSAAYFCASSQVTPNTGELFFGEGSRLTVL.

This clone was found a few times. V and J are TRBV7-2 and TRBJ1-1, with TRBD1 matching over 8 bases. Trimming cost V 5 bases and J 5 bases; bases outside gene matches: 7. The CDR3 runs 14 residues. Germline V gene data show CDR1 as SGHTA and CDR2 as FQGNSA. CDR3 coding DNA: TGTGCCAGCAGCCGACAGGGGAGGACGACTGAAGCTTTCTTT. Translation: CASSRQGRTTEAFF.

This chain joins TRBV6-5 and TRBJ2-3; possible D gene TRBD2, 7 bases. Germline CDR1 is MNHEY and CDR2 is SVGAGI. The V end was cut by 2 bases, the J end by 1 base, with 13 bases between. This CDR3 is 16 amino acids long. For the CDR3, the DNA is TGTGCCAGCAGTTACGAGGGGGGAGGGGGCACAGATACGCAGTATTTT. Translating gives CASSYEGGGGTDTQYF.